This TCR beta chain was captured by sequencing in a study of cytomegalovirus exposure and HLA in healthy donors. Study-wide results and limits: Across all donors, roughly uniform sequencing depth was an assumption of the presence/absence analyses.

The germline V gene has CDR1 SEHNR and CDR2 FQNEAQ (reference sequence). The CDR3 is 16 amino acids. The V gene end was trimmed by 3 bases and the J gene end by 5 bases; junction bases not matched to a gene: 8. With regard to this clone: Its antigen is unknown.

The PCR employed 60 Vbeta primers together with 13 Jbeta primers. Sequencing was performed with immunoSEQ multiplex PCR; in TCRdb, only in-frame clones are kept and a portion is missing. The profile covers approximately 86,000 clones, with 76% appearing a single time and less than 4% taken by the ten largest. The rearrangement uses TRBV7-9 and TRBJ2-5; 11 nucleotides match TRBD2. Specimen: PBMCs. This receptor was obtained from a man aged 40-49 years in good health and CMV-seronegative. The CDR3, as DNA: TGTGCCAGCAGCTTCCCCCTAGCGGGGGGCCCCGAGACCCAGTACTTC. Protein: CASSFPLAGGPETQYF.